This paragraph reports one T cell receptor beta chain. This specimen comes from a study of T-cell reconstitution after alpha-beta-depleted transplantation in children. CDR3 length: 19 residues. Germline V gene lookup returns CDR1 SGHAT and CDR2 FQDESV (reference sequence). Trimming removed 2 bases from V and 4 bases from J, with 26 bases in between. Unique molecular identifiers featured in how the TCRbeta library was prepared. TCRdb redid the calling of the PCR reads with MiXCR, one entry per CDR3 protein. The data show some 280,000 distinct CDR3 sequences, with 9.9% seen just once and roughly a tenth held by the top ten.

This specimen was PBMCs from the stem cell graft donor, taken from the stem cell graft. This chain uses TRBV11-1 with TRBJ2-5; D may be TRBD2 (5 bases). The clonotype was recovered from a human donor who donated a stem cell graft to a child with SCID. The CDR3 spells CASSLRELGLQSWGETQYF. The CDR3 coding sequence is TGTGCCAGCAGCTTAAGGGAACTAGGTCTACAGTCCTGGGGAGAGACCCAGTACTTC.